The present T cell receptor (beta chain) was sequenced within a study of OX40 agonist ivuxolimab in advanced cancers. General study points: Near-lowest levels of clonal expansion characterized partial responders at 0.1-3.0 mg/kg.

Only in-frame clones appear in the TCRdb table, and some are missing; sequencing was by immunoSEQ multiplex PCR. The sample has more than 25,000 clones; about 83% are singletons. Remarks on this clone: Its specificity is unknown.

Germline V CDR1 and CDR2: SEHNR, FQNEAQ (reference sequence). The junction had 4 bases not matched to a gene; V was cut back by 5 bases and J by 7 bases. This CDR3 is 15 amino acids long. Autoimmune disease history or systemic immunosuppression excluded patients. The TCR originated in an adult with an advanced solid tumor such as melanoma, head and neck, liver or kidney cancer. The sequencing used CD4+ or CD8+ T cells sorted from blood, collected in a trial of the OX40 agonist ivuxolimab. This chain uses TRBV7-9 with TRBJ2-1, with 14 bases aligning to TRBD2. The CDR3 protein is CASSPWTSGGNEQFF. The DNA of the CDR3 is TGTGCCAGCAGCCCCTGGACTAGCGGGGGGAATGAGCAGTTCTTC.